This record looks at one T cell receptor beta chain sequence and its context. Its specificity is unknown. Germline CDR1 MRHNA, CDR2 SNTAGT. V was clipped by 6 bases and J by 8 bases; unmatched bases: 9. The CDR3 spans 14 residues. The sample belongs to a study of T cell responses to AZD1222 COVID-19 vaccine. Study outcomes and limitations: Only 5 or 6 people who got AZD1222 tested seropositive at baseline. The study found vaccine-associated CD4 TCRs spanning spike, dominant at 160-218 and 743-854.

Measured with immunoSEQ multiplex PCR; TCRdb has only the in-frame clones, and not every one. The sample has 90,000 to 150,000 clones; about 86% are singletons. The V and J genes are TRBV6-4 and TRBJ2-1; 8 nucleotides agree with TRBD2. Specimen: peripheral blood, collected 28 days after the second AZD1222 dose. This clonotype was sampled from an adult who received the AZD1222 COVID-19 vaccine. CDR3 nucleotide sequence: TGTGCCAGCAGGGAAGGGACTAGTAGCGATGAGCAGTTCTTC. Translation gives CASREGTSSDEQFF.